Given below is one T cell receptor (beta chain) in context. This entry is derived from a study of blood T cell repertoires in COVID-19. The authors' processing: How many nucleated cells were present was estimated from reference gene primer amplification. Here immunoSEQ multiplex PCR was the method, and the copy in TCRdb shows in-frame clones only, minus some. That table gives V, J and clone size, and the DNA gave D and trimming. The data show approximately 300,000 clones, around 84% seen once. This CDR3 spans 12 amino acids. Per the germline V gene, CDR1 is LNHDA and CDR2 is SQIVND (reference sequence). With V trimmed by 7 bases and J by 8 bases, 4 bases remained unmatched.

The genes are TRBV19 and TRBJ1-2; 10 bases align to TRBD1. The sequencing sample was made of PBMCs or T cells enriched from blood (not recorded which). This TCR was recovered from a woman aged 18-29 years who had recovered from COVID-19. Here the CDR3 DNA reads TGTGCCAGTAAATGGACAGGGGGAGGCTACACCTTC. Protein product: CASKWTGGGYTF.